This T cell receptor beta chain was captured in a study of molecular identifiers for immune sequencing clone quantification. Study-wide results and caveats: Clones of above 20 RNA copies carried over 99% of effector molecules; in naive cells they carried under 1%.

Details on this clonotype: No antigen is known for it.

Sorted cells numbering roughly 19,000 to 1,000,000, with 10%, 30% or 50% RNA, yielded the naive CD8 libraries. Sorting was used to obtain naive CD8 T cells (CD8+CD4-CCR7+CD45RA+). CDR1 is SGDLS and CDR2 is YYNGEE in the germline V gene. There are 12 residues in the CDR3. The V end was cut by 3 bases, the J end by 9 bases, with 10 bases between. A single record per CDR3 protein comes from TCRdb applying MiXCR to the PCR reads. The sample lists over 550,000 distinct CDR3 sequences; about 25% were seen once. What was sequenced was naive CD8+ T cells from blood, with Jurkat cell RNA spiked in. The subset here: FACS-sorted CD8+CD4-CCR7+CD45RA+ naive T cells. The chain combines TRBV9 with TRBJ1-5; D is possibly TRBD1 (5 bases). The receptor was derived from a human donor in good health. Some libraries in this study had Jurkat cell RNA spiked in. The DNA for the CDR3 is TGTGCCAGCAGCGCCTCAACAGGGCCCCAGCATTTT. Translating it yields CASSASTGPQHF.